This TCR beta chain was sequenced during a study of T cell changes during pregnancy in multiple sclerosis. TCRdb keeps only in-frame clones here, not all; method: immunoSEQ multiplex PCR. The repertoire holds 40,000 or so clones, with roughly 91% as singletons. CDR3 size: 14 residues. V was pared by 2 bases and J by 4 bases, with 9 bases between. Germline V gene lookup returns CDR1 KGHSH and CDR2 LQKENI. Sequencing used CD4+ T cells from peripheral blood mononuclear cells, obtained in the third trimester of pregnancy. This chain uses TRBV18 with TRBJ2-1; D not certain. The source is a female donor with multiple sclerosis, enrolled in a pregnancy study. The CDR3 reads CASSPIGKYNEQFF. The CDR3, as DNA: TGTGCCAGCTCACCAATCGGTAAATACAATGAGCAGTTCTTC.